A selection of T cell receptor beta chains follows, all from one sample in a study of T cell responses to AZD1222 COVID-19 vaccine. Using immunoSEQ multiplex PCR, the repertoire was profiled, and TCRdb retains in-frame clones only, with some absent. The table includes tens of thousands of clones, under 95% detected once. The sample was peripheral blood, taken on day 0 of MenACWY control vaccination. These receptors all stem from an adult in good health. CDR3s include the opening cysteine and the closing phenylalanine or tryptophan. The D gene is left open where the match is weak. Size is stated for part of the rows, as once, few or many counts, or as a class when the clone is expanded.

J gene | D gene | clone size | V gene | CDR3 protein | CDR3 DNA
TRBJ1-2 | . | once | TRBV5-1 | CASSDRDVNYGYTF | TGCGCCAGCAGCGACCGGGACGTTAACTATGGCTACACCTTC
TRBJ2-7 | . | . | TRBV27 | CASSLSRQLVPYF | TGTGCCAGCAGTTTATCTCGGCAATTAGTTCCGTACTTC
TRBJ1-5 | TRBD1 | . | TRBV27 | CASRPGTGGTQPQHF | TGTGCCAGCAGACCGGGGACAGGGGGCACTCAGCCCCAGCATTTT
TRBJ2-2 | . | . | TRBV9 | CASSPRQAAPGELFF | TGTGCCAGCAGCCCCCGACAGGCAGCTCCCGGGGAGCTGTTTTTT
TRBJ2-7 | . | . | TRBV5-1 | CASSLGPVGAYEQYF | TGCGCCAGCAGCTTGGGGCCTGTGGGAGCCTACGAGCAGTACTTC
TRBJ2-5 | TRBD2 | . | TRBV3-1/TRBV3-2 | CASSQGASGLQTQYF | TGTGCCAGCAGCCAAGGGGCTAGCGGGCTCCAGACCCAGTACTTC
TRBJ1-5 | . | . | TRBV6-2/TRBV6-3 | CASSQDSINQPQHF | TGTGCCAGCAGTCAGGACAGTATCAATCAGCCCCAGCATTTT
TRBJ1-3 | TRBD1 | . | TRBV7-9 | CASSFRDRAGNTIYF | TGTGCCAGCAGCTTTAGGGACAGAGCTGGAAACACCATATATTTT
TRBJ2-3 | TRBD2 | . | TRBV2 | CASSEEGLAGGLTDTQYF | TGTGCCAGCAGTGAAGAGGGGTTAGCGGGAGGTTTGACAGATACGCAGTATTTT
TRBJ1-1 | . | . | TRBV11-2 | CASSPQAGDGTEAFF | TGTGCCAGCAGCCCCCAGGCGGGGGATGGTACTGAAGCTTTCTTT
TRBJ2-3 | TRBD1 | . | TRBV28 | CASSPQGALNTDTQYF | TGTGCCAGCAGTCCACAGGGGGCCTTAAACACAGATACGCAGTATTTT
TRBJ1-1 | . | . | TRBV6-5 | CASSSGDLNTEAFF | TGTGCCAGCAGTTCAGGGGACCTGAACACTGAAGCTTTCTTT
TRBJ1-1 | TRBD1 | . | TRBV7-2 | CASRPGQLNTEAFF | TGTGCCAGCAGGCCGGGACAGTTGAACACTGAAGCTTTCTTT
TRBJ1-1 | . | . | TRBV7-8 | CASSLGFGFTAKGNTEAFF | TGTGCCAGCAGCTTAGGTTTCGGTTTCACAGCCAAGGGCAACACTGAAGCTTTCTTT
TRBJ2-3 | TRBD1 | . | TRBV5-1 | CASSKDRAHTDTQYF | TGCGCCAGCAGCAAAGACAGGGCCCACACAGATACGCAGTATTTT
TRBJ1-4 | . | few | TRBV6-2/TRBV6-3 | CASSRPGILNEKLFF | TGTGCCAGCAGTAGGCCCGGGATACTAAATGAAAAACTGTTTTTT